These 10 T cell receptor beta chains came from one sample sequenced in a study of metastatic and nonmetastatic thyroid tumors. Each patient went into thyroid surgery without having received any treatment. TCRdb re-called the PCR reads via MiXCR. The sample carries some 41,000 clones, approximately 13% recorded once. Sequenced: blood. The origin of the receptors is a female donor with papillary thyroid cancer or a benign thyroid nodule (not recorded which). Some clones in this sample may be carry-over from other donors' samples.

The V call is TRBV30, the J call TRBJ2-2; tentative D call: TRBD2 (7 bases). This CDR3 has 15 residues. Looked up from germline, CDR1 is GTSNPN and CDR2 is SVGIG (reference sequence). V shed 4 bases and J shed 4 bases, with 16 bases lying between them. In DNA, the CDR3 is TGTGCCTGGAAAGGGAGGGGGTTAGGCACCGGGGAGCTGTTTTTT. Its protein is CAWKGRGLGTGELFF.

About this clone itself: A read error is possible here, since a much larger clone lies one base away. Other DNA sequences of this sample code for an identical CDR3. The chain recombines TRBV30 with TRBJ2-5, with 8 bases that match TRBD2. The germline V gene encodes CDR1 GTSNPN and CDR2 SVGIG (reference sequence). This CDR3 contains 15 residues. The ends lost 3 bases at V and 4 bases at J; junction bases unmatched: 10. In DNA, the CDR3 is TGTGCCTGGAGCGCCATAGGACGGGAGGGAGAGACCCAGTACTTC. Translated, it gives CAWSAIGREGETQYF.

By sample share, this clone is medium-sized (0.01 to 0.1%). The chain employs TRBV6-1 and TRBJ2-7; the D call may be TRBD1 or TRBD2 (5 bases each). The CDR3 runs 13 residues. V gave up 5 bases and J gave up 3 bases, with 11 bases separating them. Germline values: CDR1 MNHNS, CDR2 SASEGT. DNA for the CDR3: TGTGCCAGCAGTTCGGGACGTCTCTACGAGCAGTACTTC. It translates to CASSSGRLYEQYF.

This clone was detected ten times or more. One junction end disagrees with the germline gene, perhaps due to a read error. The rearrangement links TRBV6-1 to TRBJ1-1; TRBD1 agrees at 9 bases. The CDR3 extends over 14 amino acids. The germline V gene encodes CDR1 MNHNS and CDR2 SASEGT. The CDR3 reads CSSRPDRGRAEASF. The CDR3 nucleotides read TGTTCCAGCAGACCCGACAGGGGGAGGGCTGAAGCTTCCTTT.

V and J are TRBV28 and TRBJ1-5, with TRBD1 matching 7 bases. Germline-derived CDR1 and CDR2 are MDHEN and SYDVKM. V lost 10 bases to trimming and J lost 8 bases; unmatched junction nucleotides: 20. The CDR3 is 16 amino acids. CDR3 nucleotides: TGTGCCATCTCTCAGGGGGGGGCGTACTTGGATAAGCCCCAGCATTTT. As protein: CAISQGGAYLDKPQHF.

This clone was counted many times. The CDR3 is CASSSYQRDRGRGTQYF. CDR3 bases: TGTGCCAGCAGCTCGTACCAACGGGACAGGGGGCGCGGGACCCAGTACTTC. This chain connects TRBV11-2 to TRBJ2-5, with 12 nucleotides matching TRBD1. There are 17 residues in the CDR3. V lost 4 bases and J lost 7; bases outside the gene matches: 13. Germline CDR1 is SGHAT and CDR2 is FQNNGV.

The chain couples TRBV12-3 or TRBV12-4 to TRBJ2-7, with no clear D. The CDR3 loop spans 12 amino acids. Trimming shortened V by 1 base and J by 4 bases, and 5 bases separated the two germline ends. The DNA for the CDR3 is TGTGCCAGCAGTTTAGTTTCGTACGAGCAGTACTTC. This translates into CASSLVSYEQYF.

Ten or more counts support this clone. The chain uses TRBV5-1 and TRBJ2-3, with 9 bases that match TRBD2. The CDR3 contains 14 residues. Unmatched junction bases numbered 5, after V lost 3 bases and J lost 6 bases. Per the germline V gene, CDR1 is SGHRS and CDR2 is YFSETQ. The CDR3 region has the DNA TGCGCCAGCAGCTCGGAGGCGGGGGGGGATACGCAGTATTTT. Amino acid sequence: CASSSEAGGDTQYF.

This clone was seen a single time. One end of the junction does not line up with germline, which may come from a read error. This rearrangement joins TRBV7-2 to TRBJ1-2; weak D call: TRBD1 (5 bases). This CDR3 has 14 amino acids. Germline loops: CDR1 SGHTA, CDR2 FQGNSA. The CDR3: CASSLNGGGYCYTF. CDR3 in DNA: TGTGCCAGCAGCTTGAACGGGGGAGGCTATTGCTACACCTTC.

This clone was detected many times. The V gene is TRBV7-9, the J gene TRBJ2-5, with TRBD1 identical over 9 bases. Losses at the gene ends were 5 bases for V and 5 bases for J; bases not matched to a gene: 9. Germline V gene lookup returns CDR1 SEHNR and CDR2 FQNEAQ (reference sequence). This CDR3 contains 15 residues. The CDR3 nucleotides are TGTGCCAGCAGCGTAAGAAGACAGGGGGGGGAGACCCAGTACTTC. It yields the protein CASSVRRQGGETQYF. Full variable domain (rest looked up from reference TRBV7-9 and TRBJ2-5): DTGVSQNPRHKITKRGQNVTFRCDPISEHNRLYWYRQTLGQGPEFLTYFQNEAQLEKSRLLSDRFSAERPKGSFSTLEIQRTEQGDSAMYLCASSVRRQGGETQYFGPGTRLLVL.